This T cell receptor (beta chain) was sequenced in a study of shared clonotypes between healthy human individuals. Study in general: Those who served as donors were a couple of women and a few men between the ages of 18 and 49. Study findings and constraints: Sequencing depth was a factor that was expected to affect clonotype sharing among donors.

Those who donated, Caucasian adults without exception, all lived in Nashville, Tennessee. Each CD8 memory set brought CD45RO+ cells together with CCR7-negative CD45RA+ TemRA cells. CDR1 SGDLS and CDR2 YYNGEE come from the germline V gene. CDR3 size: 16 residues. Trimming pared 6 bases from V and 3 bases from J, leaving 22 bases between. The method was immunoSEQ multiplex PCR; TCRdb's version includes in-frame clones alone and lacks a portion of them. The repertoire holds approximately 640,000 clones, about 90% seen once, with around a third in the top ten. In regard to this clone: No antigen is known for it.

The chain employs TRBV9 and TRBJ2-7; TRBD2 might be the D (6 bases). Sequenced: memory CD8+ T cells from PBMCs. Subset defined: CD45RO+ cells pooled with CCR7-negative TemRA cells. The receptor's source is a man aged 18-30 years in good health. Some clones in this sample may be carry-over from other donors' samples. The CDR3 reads CASNSILSGANYEQYF. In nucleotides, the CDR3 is TGTGCCAGCAACTCTATCTTATCGGGAGCAAACTACGAGCAGTACTTC.